This T cell receptor beta chain was captured in a study of cytomegalovirus exposure and HLA in healthy donors. 13 Jbeta primers and 60 Vbeta primers were used for the PCR. This table comes from immunoSEQ multiplex PCR, and its TCRdb copy is limited to in-frame clones, with some not included. This table has more than 150,000 clones, roughly 75% appearing once. This CDR3 comprises 12 residues. Losses at the gene ends were 2 bases for V and 10 bases for J; bases not matched to a gene: 2. CDR1 and CDR2 from the germline V gene are SNHLY and FYNNEI. A note on this clone: Its antigen remains unidentified.

Whole-study results and caveats: In a later analysis, TCR beta V- and J-gene trimming was associated with a missense DCLRE1C variant.

This sequence joins TRBV2 and TRBJ1-1; 9 bases align to TRBD1. Sequencing input: PBMCs. The source of this sequence is a woman aged 40-49 years in good health and CMV-seropositive. The CDR3 sequence is CASSERQGGAFF. The DNA for the CDR3 is TGTGCCAGCAGTGAAAGACAGGGGGGAGCTTTCTTT.